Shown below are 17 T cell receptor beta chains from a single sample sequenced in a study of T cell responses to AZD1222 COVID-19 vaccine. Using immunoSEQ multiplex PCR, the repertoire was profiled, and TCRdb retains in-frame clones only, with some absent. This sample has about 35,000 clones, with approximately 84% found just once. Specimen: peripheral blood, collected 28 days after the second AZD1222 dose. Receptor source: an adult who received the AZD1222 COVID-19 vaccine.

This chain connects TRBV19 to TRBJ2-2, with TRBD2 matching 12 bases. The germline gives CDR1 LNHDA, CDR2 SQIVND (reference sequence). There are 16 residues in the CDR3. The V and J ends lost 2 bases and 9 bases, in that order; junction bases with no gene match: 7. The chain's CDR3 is CASSIPLAGGPRELFF. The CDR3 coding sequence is TGTGCCAGTAGTATACCGCTAGCGGGAGGGCCTAGGGAGCTGTTTTTT. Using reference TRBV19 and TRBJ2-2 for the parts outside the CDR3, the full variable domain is DGGITQSPKYLFRKEGQNVTLSCEQNLNHDAMYWYRQDPGQGLRLIYYSQIVNDFQKGDIAEGYSVSREKKESFPLTVTSAQKNPTAFYLCASSIPLAGGPRELFFGEGSRLTVL.

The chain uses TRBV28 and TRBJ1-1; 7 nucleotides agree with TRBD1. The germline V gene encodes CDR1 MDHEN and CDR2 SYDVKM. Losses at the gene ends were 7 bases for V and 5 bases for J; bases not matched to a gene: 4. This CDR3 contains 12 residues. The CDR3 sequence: CASTSGGTEAFF. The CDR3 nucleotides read TGTGCCAGCACCTCAGGGGGAACTGAAGCTTTCTTT.

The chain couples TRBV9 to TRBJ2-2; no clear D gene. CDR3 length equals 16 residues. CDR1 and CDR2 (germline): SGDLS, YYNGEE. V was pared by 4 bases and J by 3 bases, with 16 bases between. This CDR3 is CASSPGAVGHTGELFF. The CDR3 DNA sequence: TGTGCCAGCAGCCCCGGTGCAGTAGGTCACACCGGGGAGCTGTTTTTT.

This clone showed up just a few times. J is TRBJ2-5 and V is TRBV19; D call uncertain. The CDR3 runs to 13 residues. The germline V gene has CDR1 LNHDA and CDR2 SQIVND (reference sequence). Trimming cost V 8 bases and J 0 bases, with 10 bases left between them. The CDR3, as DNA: TGTGCCAGTGGCTATGGGTACCAAGAGACCCAGTACTTC. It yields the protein CASGYGYQETQYF. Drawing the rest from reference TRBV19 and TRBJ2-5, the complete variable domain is DGGITQSPKYLFRKEGQNVTLSCEQNLNHDAMYWYRQDPGQGLRLIYYSQIVNDFQKGDIAEGYSVSREKKESFPLTVTSAQKNPTAFYLCASGYGYQETQYFGPGTRLLVL.

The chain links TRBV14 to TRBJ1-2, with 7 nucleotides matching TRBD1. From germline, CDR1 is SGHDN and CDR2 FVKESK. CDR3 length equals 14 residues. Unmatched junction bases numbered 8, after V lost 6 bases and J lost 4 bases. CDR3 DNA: TGTGCCAGCAGTCCAGGGGGAAATCCCTATGGCTACACCTTC. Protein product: CASSPGGNPYGYTF.

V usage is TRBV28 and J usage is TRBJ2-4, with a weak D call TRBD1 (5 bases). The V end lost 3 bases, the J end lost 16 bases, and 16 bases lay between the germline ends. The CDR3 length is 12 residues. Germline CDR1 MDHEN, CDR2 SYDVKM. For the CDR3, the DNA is TGTGCCAGCAGTTTTTACCCAGGGCCTTCCTACTTC. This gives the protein CASSFYPGPSYF.

This CDR3 reads CSVDGKLSNYGYTF. CDR3 DNA: TGCAGCGTGGACGGGAAGCTTTCTAACTATGGCTACACCTTC. The chain employs TRBV29-1 and TRBJ1-2; D not resolved. CDR1 and CDR2 (germline): SQVTM, ANQGSEA. Trimming shortened V by 6 bases and J by 0 bases, and 14 bases separated the two germline ends. CDR3 length: 14 residues.

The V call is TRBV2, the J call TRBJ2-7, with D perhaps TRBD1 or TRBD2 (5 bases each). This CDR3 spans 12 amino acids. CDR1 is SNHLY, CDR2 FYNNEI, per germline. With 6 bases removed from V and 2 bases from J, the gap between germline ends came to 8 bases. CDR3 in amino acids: CASRGPAYEQYF. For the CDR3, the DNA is TGTGCCAGCAGGGGACCTGCCTACGAGCAGTACTTC.

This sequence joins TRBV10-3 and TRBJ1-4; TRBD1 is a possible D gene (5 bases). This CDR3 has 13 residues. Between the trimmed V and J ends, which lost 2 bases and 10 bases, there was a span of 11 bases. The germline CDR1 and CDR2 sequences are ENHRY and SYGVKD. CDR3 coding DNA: TGTGCCATCAGTGAGCCCAACGACAGAAAACTGTTTTTT. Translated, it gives CAISEPNDRKLFF.

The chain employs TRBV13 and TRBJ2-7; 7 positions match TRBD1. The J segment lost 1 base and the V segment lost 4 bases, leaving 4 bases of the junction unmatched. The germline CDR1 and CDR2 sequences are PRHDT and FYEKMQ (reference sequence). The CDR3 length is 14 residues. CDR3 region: CASSYRTGSYEQYF. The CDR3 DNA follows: TGTGCCAGCAGCTACAGGACAGGTTCCTACGAGCAGTACTTC.

As DNA, the CDR3 is TGTGCAAGTCGCTTAGGACTACAGGGCTGTTCACCCCTCCACTTT. Translation gives CASRLGLQGCSPLHF. The gene calls are TRBV12-2 and TRBJ1-6; the D call of TRBD1 is as the table states it, not checked on the DNA. TRBV12-2 is tagged as a pseudogene. CDR3 length: 15 residues.

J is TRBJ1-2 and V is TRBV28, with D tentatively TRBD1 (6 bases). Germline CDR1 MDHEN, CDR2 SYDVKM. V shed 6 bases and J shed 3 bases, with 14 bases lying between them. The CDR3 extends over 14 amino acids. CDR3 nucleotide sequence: TGTGCCAGCAGACCGGGGGCAGGGGACTATGGCTACACCTTC. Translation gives CASRPGAGDYGYTF.

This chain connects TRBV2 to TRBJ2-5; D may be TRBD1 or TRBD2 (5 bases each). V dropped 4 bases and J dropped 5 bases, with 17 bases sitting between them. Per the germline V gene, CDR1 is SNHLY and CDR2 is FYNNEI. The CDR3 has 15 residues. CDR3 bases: TGTGCCAGCAGTGCCTGGGGGACCACATATGAGACCCAGTACTTC. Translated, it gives CASSAWGTTYETQYF.

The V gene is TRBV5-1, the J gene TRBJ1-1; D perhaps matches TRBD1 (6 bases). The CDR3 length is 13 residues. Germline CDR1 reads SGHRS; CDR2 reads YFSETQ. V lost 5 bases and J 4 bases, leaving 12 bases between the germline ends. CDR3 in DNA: TGCGCCAGCAGGCACAGGGAGGCCACTGAAGCTTTCTTT. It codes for CASRHREATEAFF. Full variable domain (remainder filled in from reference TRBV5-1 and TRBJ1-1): KAGVTQTPRYLIKTRGQQVTLSCSPISGHRSVSWYQQTPGQGLQFLFEYFSETQRNKGNFPGRFSGRQFSNSRSEMNVSTLELGDSALYLCASRHREATEAFFGQGTRLTVV.

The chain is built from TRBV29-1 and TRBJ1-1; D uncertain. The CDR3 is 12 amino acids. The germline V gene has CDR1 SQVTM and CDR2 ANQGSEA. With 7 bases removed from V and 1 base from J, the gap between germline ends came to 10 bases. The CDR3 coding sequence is TGCAGCGGACGACGACAGAACACTGAAGCTTTCTTT. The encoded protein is CSGRRQNTEAFF.

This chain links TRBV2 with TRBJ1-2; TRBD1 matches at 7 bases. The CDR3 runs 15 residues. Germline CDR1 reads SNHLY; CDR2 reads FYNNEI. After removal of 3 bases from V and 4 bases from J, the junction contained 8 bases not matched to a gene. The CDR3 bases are TGTGCCAGCAGTGATCCCGGGACAGCTTCCTATGGCTACACCTTC. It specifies CASSDPGTASYGYTF.

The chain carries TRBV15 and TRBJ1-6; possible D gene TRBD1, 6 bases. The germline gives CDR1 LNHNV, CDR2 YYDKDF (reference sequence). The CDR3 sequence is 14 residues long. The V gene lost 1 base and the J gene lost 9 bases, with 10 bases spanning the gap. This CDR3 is CATSRGDNRSPLHF. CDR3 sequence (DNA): TGTGCCACCAGCAGAGGGGACAATCGTTCACCCCTCCACTTT. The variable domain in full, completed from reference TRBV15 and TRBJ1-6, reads DAMVIQNPRYQVTQFGKPVTLSCSQTLNHNVMYWYQQKSSQAPKLLFHYYDKDFNNEADTPDNFQSRRPNTSFCFLDIRSPGLGDTAMYLCATSRGDNRSPLHFGNGTRLTVT.